These 25 T cell receptor beta chains originate from one sample sequenced in a study of T cells and Merkel cell carcinoma outcomes. TCRdb keeps only in-frame clones here, not all; method: immunoSEQ multiplex PCR. Among 4,000 to 4,500 clones listed, almost 95% were seen once. The sequenced sample consisted of tumor tissue from Merkel cell carcinoma. These receptors came from a human donor with Merkel cell carcinoma.

The rearrangement joins TRBV9 to TRBJ2-7, with a weak D call TRBD2 (5 bases). Trimming pared 0 bases from V and 5 bases from J, leaving 12 bases between. Germline CDR1 reads SGDLS; CDR2 reads YYNGEE. This CDR3 region has 14 residues. The CDR3 protein is CASSVGGYHHEQYF. Here the CDR3 DNA reads TGTGCCAGCAGCGTAGGCGGGTATCATCACGAGCAGTACTTC.

This sequence joins TRBV10-3 and TRBJ1-2, with D perhaps matching TRBD1 (6 bases). The CDR3 extends over 14 amino acids. V gave up 10 bases and J gave up 6 bases, with 21 bases separating them. CDR1 ENHRY and CDR2 SYGVKD come from the germline V gene. In nucleotides, the CDR3 is TGTGCCAACAGGGCCGGGGCGTTCGAACATGGCTACACCTTC. Its protein is CANRAGAFEHGYTF.

This sequence joins TRBV6-5 and TRBJ1-1; D not certain. From germline, CDR1 is MNHEY and CDR2 SVGAGI. CDR3 length: 14 residues. Trimming removed 2 bases from V and 4 bases from J, with 11 bases in between. As DNA, the CDR3 is TGTGCCAGCAGTTACCCGGGATCGGGCACTGAAGCTTTCTTT. Protein product: CASSYPGSGTEAFF.

The chain links TRBV10-3 to TRBJ1-1; the match to TRBD1 covers 7 bases. Germline V gene lookup returns CDR1 ENHRY and CDR2 SYGVKD. After removal of 7 bases from V and 4 bases from J, the junction contained 6 bases not matched to a gene. The CDR3 sequence is 13 residues long. For the CDR3, the DNA is TGTGCCATCACCCCAGGGGGGTCCACTGAAGCTTTCTTT. Residues: CAITPGGSTEAFF.

This chain joins TRBV6-1 and TRBJ2-1, with 7 bases lining up with TRBD1. The CDR3 contains 13 residues. Germline V gives CDR1 MNHNS, CDR2 SASEGT. V was pared by 7 bases and J by 8 bases, with 8 bases of the junction left unmatched. The CDR3 is CASNFGQEDEQFF. In DNA, the CDR3 is TGTGCCAGCAACTTTGGACAGGAAGATGAGCAGTTCTTC.

CDR3: CASSSDAANTEAFF. The CDR3 region has the DNA TGCGCCAGCAGCTCGGATGCGGCGAACACTGAAGCTTTCTTT. This chain links TRBV5-1 with TRBJ1-1, with D uncertain. CDR1 SGHRS and CDR2 YFSETQ come from the germline V gene. The CDR3 consists of 14 residues. Trimming left V 3 bases short and J 1 base short, with 10 bases between.

This rearrangement joins TRBV13 to TRBJ1-3, with TRBD1 as a possible D gene (5 bases). V shed 3 bases and J shed 0 bases, with 9 bases lying between them. The CDR3 has 15 amino acids. In germline, CDR1 is PRHDT, CDR2 FYEKMQ (reference sequence). Here the CDR3 reads CASSFRGRSGNTIYF. CDR3 bases: TGTGCCAGCAGCTTCCGGGGCCGCTCTGGAAACACCATATATTTT. Drawing the rest from reference TRBV13 and TRBJ1-3, the complete variable domain is AAGVIQSPRHLIKEKRETATLKCYPIPRHDTVYWYQQGPGQDPQFLISFYEKMQSDKGSIPDRFSAQQFSDYHSELNMSSLELGDSALYFCASSFRGRSGNTIYFGEGSWLTVV.

This clone was seen just once. The gene calls are TRBV15 and TRBJ2-4; 9 nucleotides match TRBD1. J gave up 10 bases and V 2 bases, and 6 bases lay outside the gene matches. Germline CDR1 reads LNHNV; CDR2 reads YYDKDF (reference sequence). This CDR3 has 14 amino acids. The CDR3 region is CATSRNRQGGIQYF. The CDR3 DNA reads as TGTGCCACCAGCAGAAATCGACAGGGGGGGATTCAGTACTTC.

The chain joins TRBV6-5 to TRBJ2-2; weak D call: TRBD1 (6 bases). Trimming shortened V by 6 bases and J by 5 bases, and 16 bases separated the two germline ends. Germline V CDR1 and CDR2: MNHEY, SVGAGI. The CDR3 runs 15 residues. The CDR3 coding sequence is TGTGCCAGCAGAACCGGGACACCGGGGACCGGGGAGCTGTTTTTT. This translates into CASRTGTPGTGELFF.

The chain joins TRBV7-2 to TRBJ2-1; 8 bases are shared with TRBD1. Trimming at V came to 0 bases and at J to 7 bases, leaving 8 bases not matched to a gene. The CDR3 runs 16 residues. Germline CDR1 SGHTA, CDR2 FQGNSA. The CDR3 here is CASSLAAGTGYNEQFF. Here the CDR3 DNA reads TGTGCCAGCAGCTTAGCTGCCGGGACAGGATATAATGAGCAGTTCTTC.

This clone came up once. CDR3 loop: CASSYSGGRAYEQYF. In nucleotides, the CDR3 is TGTGCCAGCAGTTACTCGGGAGGCAGGGCCTACGAGCAGTACTTC. The gene calls are TRBV6-5 and TRBJ2-7; possibly TRBD2 for D (6 bases). The germline CDR1 and CDR2 sequences are MNHEY and SVGAGI. Trimming cost V 0 bases and J 2 bases, with 11 bases left between them. The CDR3 runs to 15 residues.

This clone was recorded only once. This chain links TRBV5-1 with TRBJ2-7; possible D gene TRBD1, 6 bases. Per the germline V gene, CDR1 is SGHRS and CDR2 is YFSETQ. The CDR3 runs to 16 residues. Trimming removed 7 bases from V and 6 bases from J, with 26 bases in between. The CDR3 DNA sequence: TGCGCCAGCCTCAATCCAGGACAGATCACGAAGGGCGAGCAGTACTTC. Translating it yields CASLNPGQITKGEQYF. Using reference TRBV5-1 and TRBJ2-7 for the parts outside the CDR3, the full variable domain is KAGVTQTPRYLIKTRGQQVTLSCSPISGHRSVSWYQQTPGQGLQFLFEYFSETQRNKGNFPGRFSGRQFSNSRSEMNVSTLELGDSALYLCASLNPGQITKGEQYFGPGTRLTVT.

The chain links TRBV5-4 to TRBJ1-2, with 7 bases matching TRBD1. The ends lost 4 bases at V and 4 bases at J; junction bases unmatched: 10. The CDR3 loop spans 15 amino acids. CDR1 SGHNT and CDR2 YYREEE come from the germline V gene (reference sequence). This chain's CDR3 is CASSAQGVLSYGYTF. CDR3 sequence (DNA): TGTGCCAGCAGCGCTCAGGGGGTCCTATCCTATGGCTACACCTTC.

The rearrangement links TRBV7-8 to TRBJ2-7; D possibly uses TRBD1 or TRBD2 (5 bases each). This CDR3 spans 12 amino acids. The germline CDR1 and CDR2 sequences are SGHVS and FQNEAQ. Trimming took off 11 bases at V and 3 bases at J, with 14 bases between the two ends. CDR3 residues: CASRDDFYEQYF. Written as DNA, the CDR3 is TGTGCCTCCCGGGACGATTTCTACGAGCAGTACTTC.

In its sample, this clone was seen once. The chain combines TRBV5-5 with TRBJ2-1; 12 nucleotides agree with TRBD2. CDR1 is SGHKS, CDR2 YYEKEE, per germline (reference sequence). The CDR3 runs 14 residues. V shed 4 bases, J shed 7 bases, and the junction held 3 bases outside the gene matches. The CDR3 bases are TGTGCCAGCAGCCGACTAGCGGGAGTGAATGAGCAGTTCTTC. This codes for CASSRLAGVNEQFF.

V gene TRBV4-2 combines with J gene TRBJ2-7; 11 bases map to TRBD2. The CDR3 is made up of 17 amino acids. The ends lost 0 bases at V and 4 bases at J; junction bases unmatched: 8. CDR1 is LGHNA, CDR2 YNFKEQ, per germline. In DNA, the CDR3 is TGTGCCAGCAGCCAAGATTGGCCGGGACTAGCGGAATACGAGCAGTACTTC. Translated: CASSQDWPGLAEYEQYF.

This chain joins TRBV5-1 and TRBJ2-7; no reliable D call. In germline, CDR1 is SGHRS, CDR2 YFSETQ. CDR3 length equals 14 residues. The germline V and J ends were trimmed by 0 bases and 2 bases, with 9 bases remaining between them. CDR3 in DNA: TGCGCCAGCAGCTTGGGGGGTTCCACCTACGAGCAGTACTTC. Translated: CASSLGGSTYEQYF.

The V gene is TRBV28, the J gene TRBJ2-7; TRBD2 aligns across 7 bases. Germline-derived CDR1 and CDR2 are MDHEN and SYDVKM. The CDR3 is made up of 16 amino acids. With 3 bases clipped from V and 6 bases from J, the junction kept 14 bases outside the gene matches. Here the CDR3 DNA reads TGTGCCAGCAGTTTCCGGAGGGCTAGCGGCAGCTCCGAGCAGTACTTC. The encoded protein is CASSFRRASGSSEQYF.

The chain links TRBV19 to TRBJ2-4; no clear D gene. The CDR3 runs to 13 residues. CDR1 is LNHDA, CDR2 SQIVND, per germline (reference sequence). Trimming removed 7 bases from V and 7 bases from J, with 14 bases in between. CDR3 nucleotides: TGTGCCAGTACAGGCATTCCCTCCAACATTCAGTACTTC. This sequence encodes CASTGIPSNIQYF.

This clone has just one count. The chain uses TRBV9 and TRBJ2-2; 7 positions agree with TRBD2. The ends lost 7 bases at V and 1 base at J; junction bases unmatched: 7. The germline V gene encodes CDR1 SGDLS and CDR2 YYNGEE. This CDR3 is 15 amino acids long. The CDR3 sequence: CASAKGGGNTGELFF. The CDR3 DNA follows: TGTGCCAGCGCCAAAGGCGGGGGGAACACCGGGGAGCTGTTTTTT. Full variable domain (outside the CDR3, taken from reference TRBV9 and TRBJ2-2): DSGVTQTPKHLITATGQRVTLRCSPRSGDLSVYWYQQSLDQGLQFLIQYYNGEERAKGNILERFSAQQFPDLHSELNLSSLELGDSALYFCASAKGGGNTGELFFGEGSRLTVL.

The chain carries TRBV28 and TRBJ1-1; TRBD1 is a possible D gene (6 bases). The V gene's germline CDR1 is MDHEN and CDR2 SYDVKM. V gave up 6 bases and J gave up 1 base, with 12 bases separating them. This CDR3 has 14 amino acids. The CDR3 DNA sequence: TGTGCCAGCAGAGGCGGAGGGGGGAACACTGAAGCTTTCTTT. Translated: CASRGGGGNTEAFF.

The rearrangement joins TRBV28 to TRBJ2-5; D gene uncertain. Per the germline V gene, CDR1 is MDHEN and CDR2 is SYDVKM. Trimming pared 5 bases from V and 0 bases from J, leaving 10 bases between. The CDR3 spans 14 residues. For the CDR3, the DNA is TGTGCCAGCAGTCCCCGGTCAGACCAAGAGACCCAGTACTTC. Its protein is CASSPRSDQETQYF. Variable domain in full (rest from reference TRBV28 and TRBJ2-5): DVKVTQSSRYLVKRTGEKVFLECVQDMDHENMFWYRQDPGLGLRLIYFSYDVKMKEKGDIPEGYSVSREKKERFSLILESASTNQTSMYLCASSPRSDQETQYFGPGTRLLVL.

V gene TRBV5-4 combines with J gene TRBJ2-1; TRBD1 or TRBD2 may be the D gene (5 bases each). CDR3 length equals 15 residues. Germline-derived CDR1 and CDR2 are SGHNT and YYREEE (reference sequence). Between the trimmed V and J ends, which lost 0 bases and 3 bases, there was a span of 10 bases. CDR3 sequence: CASSLGVGVYNEQFF. The CDR3 nucleotides are TGTGCCAGCAGCTTGGGGGTGGGGGTCTACAATGAGCAGTTCTTC.

J is TRBJ2-1 and V is TRBV9, with 7 bases fitting TRBD2. With V trimmed by 2 bases and J by 8 bases, 16 bases remained unmatched. The CDR3 length is 17 residues. From germline, CDR1 is SGDLS and CDR2 YYNGEE. This CDR3 is CASSVSSWAGVGYEQFF. CDR3 DNA sequence: TGTGCCAGCAGCGTTAGCTCTTGGGCGGGAGTAGGCTATGAGCAGTTCTTC.

The chain couples TRBV27 to TRBJ2-2; D unclear. V lost 0 bases and J 2 bases, leaving 1 base between the germline ends. Germline V gives CDR1 MNHEY, CDR2 SMNVEV (reference sequence). The CDR3 totals 13 residues. In DNA, the CDR3 is TGTGCCAGCAGTTTATCAAACACCGGGGAGCTGTTTTTT. Amino acids: CASSLSNTGELFF.